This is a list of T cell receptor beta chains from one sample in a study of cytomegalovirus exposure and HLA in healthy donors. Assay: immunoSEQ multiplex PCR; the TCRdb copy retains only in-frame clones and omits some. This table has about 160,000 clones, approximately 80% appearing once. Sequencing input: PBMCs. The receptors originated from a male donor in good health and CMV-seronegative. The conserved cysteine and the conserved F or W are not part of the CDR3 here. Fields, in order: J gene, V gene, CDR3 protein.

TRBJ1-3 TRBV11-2 ASSPRSAGNTIY
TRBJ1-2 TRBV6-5 ASSFGTSYGYP
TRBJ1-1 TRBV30 AWRTVTSGAF
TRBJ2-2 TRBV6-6 ASTGGRELF
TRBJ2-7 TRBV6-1 ASSEGRGMVGEQY
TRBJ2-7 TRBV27 ASSIRGASEQY
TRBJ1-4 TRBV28 ASSGRQGVFEKLF
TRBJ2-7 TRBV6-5 ASSSTGQGTGNEQY
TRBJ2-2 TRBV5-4 ASSLQGARSGELF
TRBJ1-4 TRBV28 ASSSRQAINEKLF